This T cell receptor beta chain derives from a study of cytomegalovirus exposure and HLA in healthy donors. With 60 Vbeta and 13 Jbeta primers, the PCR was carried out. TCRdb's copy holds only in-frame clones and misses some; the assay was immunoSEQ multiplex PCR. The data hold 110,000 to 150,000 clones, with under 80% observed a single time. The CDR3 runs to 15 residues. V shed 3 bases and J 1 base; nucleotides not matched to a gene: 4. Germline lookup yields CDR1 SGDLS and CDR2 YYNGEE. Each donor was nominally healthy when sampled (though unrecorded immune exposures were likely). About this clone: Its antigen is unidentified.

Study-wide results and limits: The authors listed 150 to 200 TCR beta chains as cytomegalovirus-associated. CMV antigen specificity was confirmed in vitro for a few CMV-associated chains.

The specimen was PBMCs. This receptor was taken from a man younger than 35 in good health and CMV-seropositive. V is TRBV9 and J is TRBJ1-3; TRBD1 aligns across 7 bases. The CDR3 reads CASSALQGSGNTIYF. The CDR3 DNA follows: TGTGCCAGCAGCGCTCTACAGGGGTCTGGAAACACCATATATTTT.